This is a list of T cell receptor beta chains from one sample in a study of T cell responses to AZD1222 COVID-19 vaccine. Produced via immunoSEQ multiplex PCR; TCRdb's table is partial and in-frame only. The sample contains just under 90,000 clones, approximately 88% of which appear only once. Source: peripheral blood, taken on day 0 of AZD1222 vaccination. The source is an adult in good health. CDR3s include the opening cysteine and the closing phenylalanine or tryptophan. D genes are given only for firm matches. Some rows mark clone size as missing; the rest say once, few, many or name a class of expanded clone.

j_gene	abundance	v_gene	d_gene	CDR3aa	CDR3nt
TRBJ2-2	.	TRBV11-2	.	CASRLSGGRTGELFF	TGTGCCAGCAGATTATCCGGGGGACGGACCGGGGAGCTGTTTTTT
TRBJ2-1	.	TRBV27	.	CASSFGTADNEQFF	TGTGCCAGCAGTTTTGGGACGGCCGACAATGAGCAGTTCTTC
TRBJ1-5	.	TRBV6-1	TRBD1	CASSEYRGFSNQPQHF	TGTGCCAGCAGTGAATACAGGGGATTTAGCAATCAGCCCCAGCATTTT
TRBJ1-4	once	TRBV6-1	TRBD1	CASSFQGAASEKLFF	TGTGCCAGCAGTTTCCAGGGGGCGGCTAGTGAAAAACTGTTTTTT
TRBJ2-7	.	TRBV15	.	CATSRDRSREQYF	TGTGCCACCAGCAGAGATCGGTCTAGGGAGCAGTACTTC
TRBJ1-1	few	TRBV19	.	CASSINWLAGSLNTEAFF	TGTGCCAGTAGTATAAATTGGTTGGCAGGCAGTTTGAACACTGAAGCTTTCTTT
TRBJ2-2	few	TRBV9	.	CASSVVAAGELFF	TGTGCCAGCAGCGTAGTCGCGGCTGGGGAGCTGTTTTTT
TRBJ2-7	once	TRBV7-8	TRBD1	CASSHPGQGIHEQYF	TGTGCCAGCAGCCATCCGGGACAGGGTATCCACGAGCAGTACTTC
TRBJ2-1	.	TRBV4-2	.	CASSPAEGPWNNEQFF	TGTGCCAGCAGCCCCGCCGAGGGGCCCTGGAACAATGAGCAGTTCTTC
TRBJ2-1	.	TRBV12-2	.	CASRFPTTPGLNNEQFF	TGTGCAAGTCGCTTCCCTACCACTCCGGGCCTCAACAATGAGCAGTTCTTC
TRBJ2-2	once	TRBV6-5	.	CASSYSGNLNTGELFF	TGTGCCAGCAGTTACTCCGGGAACCTGAACACCGGGGAGCTGTTTTTT
TRBJ1-2	.	TRBV24-1	TRBD1	CATSDLRTGDGYTF	TGTGCCACCAGTGACCTAAGGACAGGGGACGGCTACACCTTC
TRBJ2-7	.	TRBV28	.	CASSPANSYEQYF	TGTGCCAGCAGTCCTGCTAACTCCTACGAGCAGTACTTC
TRBJ2-4	.	TRBV19	TRBD2	CASSEPGRYGLAELKNIQYF	TGTGCCAGTAGTGAGCCGGGTAGATACGGACTAGCGGAGCTCAAAAACATTCAGTACTTC
TRBJ2-3	.	TRBV5-1	.	CASIGQLTDTQYF	TGCGCCAGTATAGGACAGCTCACAGATACGCAGTATTTT